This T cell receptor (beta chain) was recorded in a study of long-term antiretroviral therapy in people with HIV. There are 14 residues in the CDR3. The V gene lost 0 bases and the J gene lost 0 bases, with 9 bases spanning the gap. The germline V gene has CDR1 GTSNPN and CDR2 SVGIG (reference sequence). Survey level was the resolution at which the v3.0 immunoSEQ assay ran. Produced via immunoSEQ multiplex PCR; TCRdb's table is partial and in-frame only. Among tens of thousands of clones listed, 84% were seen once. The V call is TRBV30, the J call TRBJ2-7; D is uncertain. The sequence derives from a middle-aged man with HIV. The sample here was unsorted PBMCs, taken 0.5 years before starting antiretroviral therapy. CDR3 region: CAWSVSGGSYEQYF. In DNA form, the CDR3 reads TGTGCCTGGAGTGTATCTGGCGGCTCCTACGAGCAGTACTTC.